This T cell receptor (beta chain) came from a study of T-cell memory formation after mild COVID-19. Study background: TCR clustering was largely donor specific.

Study observations and caveats: The study found balanced CD4/CD8 in clones contracting day 15 to 85 and a CD4+ lean in later expanders. Contracting CD8+ clones were enriched in EMRA, CD4+ mainly in CM and EM.

TCRdb re-called the 5' RACE reads with MiXCR, one entry per CDR3 protein. This table has nearly 250,000 distinct CDR3 sequences, over 15% appearing once. Notes on this clonotype: As yet, its antigen is unknown.

V was clipped by 2 bases and J by 7 bases, with 20 bases between them. The CDR3 spans 16 residues. Germline V lookup: CDR1 MNHEY, CDR2 SMNVEV (reference sequence). The chain joins TRBV27 to TRBJ1-2; D may be TRBD1 (5 bases). This TCR came from an adult woman who had mild COVID-19 (a few samples of this study predate the infection). Cell type and time point are not known. Sequenced: PBMCs or a T cell subset sorted from them (not recorded which). The CDR3 DNA follows: TGTGCCAGCAGTTTAAGGTTAATAGGGGATTTTGGTGGCTACACCTTC. This translates into CASSLRLIGDFGGYTF.